This T cell receptor beta chain was observed in a study of EBV T-cell therapy then PD-1 blockade in nasopharyngeal carcinoma. Noted treatment: AdE1-LMPpoly-expanded autologous EBV-specific T-cell therapy followed by anti-PD-1 nivolumab. Clones were read by immunoSEQ multiplex PCR, and TCRdb kept only the in-frame ones, dropping some. The sample has around 13,000 clones; approximately 80% are singletons. As regards this clone: Its cognate antigen is unknown.

V was pared by 2 bases and J by 4 bases, with 9 bases between. This CDR3 has 13 residues. Germline V CDR1 and CDR2: SGHKS, YYEKEE (reference sequence). This specimen was CD8+ T cells from blood, taken at roughly day 97 from a patient whose treatment included autologous EBV-specific T cells and nivolumab. This chain uses TRBV5-5 with TRBJ1-1; D is perhaps TRBD1 (6 bases). The sequence derives from a man between 40 and 49 years old with nasopharyngeal carcinoma. CDR3 sequence (DNA): TGTGCCAGCAGCTTTGGACAGCTCACTGAAGCTTTCTTT. Encoded protein: CASSFGQLTEAFF.